One and the same sample provided the 19 T cell receptor beta chains below, sequenced in a study of tumor-infiltrating lymphocytes in primary liver carcinoma (TCRdb year 2017). Instrument on record: Illumina HiSeq 2500. Using a constant-region primer and ProtoScript II reverse transcriptase, TCRbeta-specific cDNA was reverse-transcribed from about 540 ng total RNA. Construction of the TCRbeta libraries relied on three nested rounds of multiplex PCR, following a slightly modified ARM-PCR procedure. Each of the first two PCR rounds ran for approximately 10 cycles and used multiplex TRBV1-TRBV30 forward primers together with a Cbeta reverse primer. TCRdb took the public reads, trimmed them with fastp at Q25, ran MiXCR for clone calling and kept in-frame beta chains. Rows with a matching CDR3 protein are joined into one entry that keeps the most common DNA and genes. The sample data list roughly 120,000 distinct CDR3 sequences, and under 65% of these were observed just once. Jointly, the top ten make up 8.4% of the sample.

Total RNA and DNA were co-extracted from approximately 20-30 mg of bulk tissue with the AllPrep DNA/RNA mini kit, without cell sorting. The source material was liver tumor tissue from sampling region 3. The cell subset or site label on this specimen signifies: tumor region T3, left-lateral pole. These receptors all stem from a woman aged 55-69 years with primary liver carcinoma and hepatitis B virus infection.

Notes on this clonotype: Given a much more abundant clone one base away, this may be a read error. CDR3 protein: CASSVVTSEKLFF. As DNA, the CDR3 is TGTGCCAGCAGCGTGGTGACATCTGAAAAACTGTTTTTT. This chain uses TRBV5-5 with TRBJ1-4; D unclear. Trimming removed 4 bases at V and 7 bases at J, with 11 bases between. Germline V CDR1 and CDR2: SGHKS, YYEKEE (reference sequence). The CDR3 extends over 13 amino acids.

This clonotype was observed once. The junction departs from the called germline gene at one end, perhaps through a read error. The genes are TRBV12-3 or TRBV12-4 and TRBJ1-6; D gene uncertain. There are 13 residues in the CDR3. The CDR3 sequence is CTSSLGRASPLHF. The CDR3, as DNA: TGTACCAGCAGTTTAGGACGGGCTTCACCCCTCCACTTT.

Details on this clonotype: This may arise from a read error, as a much more abundant clone is one base away. The chain recombines TRBV6-1 with TRBJ2-6; no clear D gene. The V end lost 6 bases, the J end lost 3 bases, and 12 bases lay between the germline ends. Per germline, CDR1 MNHNS and CDR2 SASEGT. This CDR3 spans 15 amino acids. CDR3 nucleotide sequence: TGTGCCAGCAGCATGATGCGAATTGGGGCCAACGTCCTGACTTTC. Amino acids: CASSMMRIGANVLTF.

This clonotype has just a few counts. The chain links TRBV7-9 to TRBJ2-3; no reliable D call. The germline V gene encodes CDR1 SEHNR and CDR2 FQNEAQ (reference sequence). The CDR3 extends over 15 amino acids. V was clipped by 1 base and J by 0 bases, with 8 bases between them. The CDR3 protein is CASSLGGTSTDTQYF. CDR3 bases: TGTGCCAGCAGCTTAGGCGGAACTAGCACAGATACGCAGTATTTT.

As regards this clonotype: It may be a read error: a sequence one base away is much more abundant. This chain uses TRBV29-1 with TRBJ2-7; 10 bases are shared with TRBD2. Germline V lookup: CDR1 SQVTM, CDR2 ANQGSEA. J lost 5 bases, V lost 4 bases, and 14 bases had no gene match. The CDR3 spans 16 residues. The CDR3 region is CSVGIGASGSLHEQYF. The CDR3 bases are TGCAGCGTTGGTATTGGGGCTAGCGGGAGTCTCCACGAGCAGTACTTC.

In regard to this clonotype: A single base separates this from a much larger clone, so it may be a read error. The V and J genes are TRBV13 and TRBJ2-1; 7 bases fit TRBD2. This CDR3 is 15 amino acids long. Germline loops: CDR1 PRHDT, CDR2 FYEKMQ (reference sequence). Unmatched junction bases numbered 6, after V lost 5 bases and J lost 2 bases. The CDR3 DNA is TGTGCCAGCAGCCTTCCTAGCGGAACCTACAATGAGCAGTTCTTC. Translating it yields CASSLPSGTYNEQFF.

For this clonotype: A junction boundary mismatches the germline segment, possibly from a read error. The J gene is TRBJ2-1, the V gene TRBV5-1; 12 nucleotides match TRBD2. From germline, CDR1 is SGHRS and CDR2 YFSETQ. The CDR3 has 16 residues. The DNA for the CDR3 is TGCGCCAGCAACTTGGCCCGGACTAGCGGGAACAATGAGCAGTTCTTC. Translating it yields CASNLARTSGNNEQFF.

As concerns this clonotype: This may arise from a read error, as a much more abundant clone is one base away. The V gene is TRBV4-1, the J gene TRBJ2-1; 9 bases line up with TRBD1. CDR3 length: 17 residues. The junction had 5 bases not matched to a gene; V was cut back by 0 bases and J by 2 bases. Germline-derived CDR1 and CDR2 are MGHRA and YSYEKL. The CDR3 DNA follows: TGCGCCAGCAGCCAAGATGGGACAGGGTCTCCCTACAATGAGCAGTTCTTC. Its translation: CASSQDGTGSPYNEQFF.

Only a few counts were recorded for this clonotype. This may come from a read error, since a much larger clone is one base off. V and J are TRBV5-6 and TRBJ1-4, with TRBD1 as a possible D gene (6 bases). Germline CDR1 reads SGHDT; CDR2 reads YYEEEE. This CDR3 has 14 residues. The CDR3 here is CPSSPGQRNEKLFF. The CDR3 DNA is TGTCCCAGCAGCCCCGGACAGAGGAATGAAAAACTGTTTTTT.

This clonotype was picked up one time. The chain links TRBV6-1 to TRBJ1-2; D is unclear. Trimming shortened V by 0 bases and J by 4 bases, and 6 bases separated the two germline ends. The germline V gene encodes CDR1 MNHNS and CDR2 SASEGT. This CDR3 contains 13 residues. The CDR3 protein is CASSEAVPYGYTF. In DNA, the CDR3 is TGTGCCAGCAGTGAAGCAGTCCCCTATGGCTACACCTTC.

A remark on this clonotype: A much larger clone lies a single base off, so this may be a read error. The genes are TRBV5-1 and TRBJ2-7; D is possibly TRBD2 (7 bases). Trimming pared 5 bases from V and 1 base from J, leaving 10 bases between. The length of the CDR3 is 13 residues. Per the germline V gene, CDR1 is SGHRS and CDR2 is YFSETQ. CDR3 sequence reads: CASRQGLSYEQYF. CDR3 coding DNA: TGCGCCAGCAGACAGGGACTATCCTACGAGCAGTACTTC.

Worth noting for this clonotype: Possible read error: a much larger clone is one base away. The rearrangement uses TRBV7-8 and TRBJ2-3; D is unclear. Trimming shortened V by 1 base and J by 3 bases, and 8 bases separated the two germline ends. The CDR3 spans 14 residues. Per germline, CDR1 SGHVS and CDR2 FQNEAQ. CDR3 sequence: CASSLDSGTDTQYF. In DNA form, the CDR3 reads TGTGCCAGCAGCTTAGACTCTGGAACAGATACGCAGTATTTT.

A remark on this clonotype: Given a much more abundant clone one base away, this may be a read error. The chain has TRBV4-2 and TRBJ2-5, with TRBD2 matching 7 bases. CDR3 length: 14 amino acids. Germline CDR1 LGHNA, CDR2 YNFKEQ. CDR3 sequence (DNA): TGTGCCAGCAGCCGAGGGACTACCCAAGAGGCCCAGTACTTC. Its protein product is CASSRGTTQEAQYF.

This clonotype was counted many times. In nucleotides, the CDR3 is TGTGCCAGCAGCCTTGACAGGGGAGGGGGCTACACCTTC. Protein sequence: CASSLDRGGGYTF. The V call is TRBV11-2, the J call TRBJ1-2, with 8 bases lining up with TRBD1. The germline CDR1 and CDR2 sequences are SGHAT and FQNNGV. V trimming: 5 bases; J trimming: 8 bases; junction bases outside the gene matches: 7. The CDR3 is 13 residues long.

This clonotype was found many times. This chain uses TRBV6-5 with TRBJ1-1; the D gene is possibly TRBD1 (6 bases). The germline V gene encodes CDR1 MNHEY and CDR2 SVGAGI. V shed 6 bases and J shed 1 base, with 15 bases lying between them. CDR3 length: 15 amino acids. The CDR3 here is CASSAGPRGNTEAFF. As DNA, the CDR3 is TGTGCCAGCAGCGCCGGGCCCAGGGGGAACACTGAAGCTTTCTTT.

The table lists this clonotype with a few counts. The junction does not match germline at one end; this may be a read error. The genes are TRBV11-2 and TRBJ2-7; no clear D. Germline CDR1 SGHAT, CDR2 FQNNGV. This CDR3 contains 13 residues. The CDR3 DNA reads as TGTGCTAGCAGCTTAGTAGTTGTGTCCGACCGTAACTTC. Its protein is CASSLVVVSDRNF. The full variable domain, with the rest looked up from reference TRBV11-2 and TRBJ2-7, is EAGVAQSPRYKIIEKRQSVAFWCNPISGHATLYWYQQILGQGPKLLIQFQNNGVVDDSQLPKDRFSAERLKGVDSTLKIQPAKLEDSAVYLCASSLVVVSDRNFGPGTRLTVT.

Points on this clonotype: A single base separates this from a much larger clone, so it may be a read error. No conserved phenylalanine or tryptophan is present at the end of the CDR3, so a read error is the likely explanation. J is TRBJ1-1 and V is TRBV12-3 or TRBV12-4; D is uncertain. The V end was cut by 3 bases, the J end by 2 bases, with 10 bases between. CDR3 length: 14 amino acids. The CDR3: CASSLFRVNTEAFS. The CDR3, as DNA: TGTGCCAGCAGTTTGTTTAGAGTAAACACTGAAGCTTTCTCT.

This clonotype was seen many times. The chain employs TRBV6-1 and TRBJ2-1; 10 bases fit TRBD2. V lost 9 bases to trimming and J lost 9 bases; unmatched junction nucleotides: 8. Germline CDR1 and CDR2: MNHNS and SASEGT. The CDR3 is 13 amino acids. CDR3 sequence reads: CASSSSGSFEQFF. DNA of the CDR3: TGTGCCAGTAGTTCTAGCGGGAGTTTTGAGCAGTTCTTC.

This clonotype showed up many times. V usage is TRBV29-1 and J usage is TRBJ2-6; 8 nucleotides line up with TRBD1. Germline trimming cut 4 bases from V and 0 bases from J; bases unmatched to any gene: 5. Germline CDR1 reads SQVTM; CDR2 reads ANQGSEA. The CDR3 is 16 residues long. This CDR3 is CSVAGTGRSGANVLTF. CDR3 in DNA: TGCAGCGTTGCCGGGACAGGTCGCTCTGGGGCCAACGTCCTGACTTTC.